Below are 17 T cell receptor beta chains sequenced from a single sample in a study of shared clonotypes between healthy human individuals. This table comes from immunoSEQ multiplex PCR, and its TCRdb copy is limited to in-frame clones, with some not included. The sample shows more than 550,000 clones, less than 95% of them seen only once. Sequenced: memory CD8+ T cells from PBMCs. Noted subset: CD45RO+ cells pooled with CCR7-negative TemRA cells. The receptors shown here come from a man aged 18 to 29 in good health. Some clones in this sample may be carry-over from other donors' samples.

The CDR3 nucleotides read TGCGCCAGCAGCTTTTGGGGGCTCGACACAGATACGCAGTATTTT. It translates to CASSFWGLDTDTQYF. The V gene is TRBV5-1, the J gene TRBJ2-3, with TRBD1 as a possible D gene (6 bases). Germline loops: CDR1 SGHRS, CDR2 YFSETQ. The CDR3 is made up of 15 amino acids. V dropped 2 bases and J dropped 2 bases, with 12 bases sitting between them. The full variable domain, with the rest looked up from reference TRBV5-1 and TRBJ2-3, is KAGVTQTPRYLIKTRGQQVTLSCSPISGHRSVSWYQQTPGQGLQFLFEYFSETQRNKGNFPGRFSGRQFSNSRSEMNVSTLELGDSALYLCASSFWGLDTDTQYFGPGTRLTVL.

The V and J genes are TRBV15 and TRBJ1-1; TRBD1 agrees at 7 bases. The CDR3 has 14 amino acids. The germline V gene has CDR1 LNHNV and CDR2 YYDKDF (reference sequence). Trimming cost V 8 bases and J 6 bases; bases outside gene matches: 12. Here the CDR3 reads CATADRSEQSEAFF. The CDR3, as DNA: TGTGCCACCGCGGACAGGTCCGAACAGTCTGAAGCTTTCTTT.

The chain employs TRBV4-3 and TRBJ2-1, with D possibly matching TRBD2 (6 bases). Germline V gene lookup returns CDR1 LGHNA and CDR2 YSLEER. The CDR3 contains 17 residues. With 1 base removed from V and 0 bases from J, the gap between germline ends came to 13 bases. The CDR3 bases are TGCGCCAGCAGCCAAGGAGTAGGAGGGAGCTCCTACAATGAGCAGTTCTTC. Its translation is CASSQGVGGSSYNEQFF.

The chain has TRBV11-2 and TRBJ2-2; unclear D gene. The ends were cut back, 4 bases at V and 7 bases at J, with 7 bases in the middle. Germline CDR1 SGHAT, CDR2 FQNNGV. The CDR3 spans 12 residues. The DNA for the CDR3 is TGTGCCAGCAGCTCACCTGTCGGGGAGCTGTTTTTT. Translation: CASSSPVGELFF.

The chain is built from TRBV28 and TRBJ2-7; no reliable D call. This CDR3 is built from 16 residues. Trimming stripped 1 base from V and 5 bases from J, with 18 bases between. Germline V gene lookup returns CDR1 MDHEN and CDR2 SYDVKM. CDR3 residues: CASSLLGGEGSHEQYF. The CDR3 DNA reads as TGTGCCAGCAGTTTATTGGGTGGGGAAGGGTCCCACGAGCAGTACTTC.

This CDR3 reads CASSPSGWYNEQFF. The DNA of the CDR3 is TGTGCCAGCAGCCCGTCGGGGTGGTACAATGAGCAGTTCTTC. The J gene is TRBJ2-1, the V gene TRBV11-2; D is possibly TRBD2 (5 bases). Germline CDR1 SGHAT, CDR2 FQNNGV. The CDR3 runs 14 residues. The V end lost 5 bases, the J end lost 4 bases, and 12 bases lay between the germline ends.

The gene calls are TRBV2 and TRBJ1-3; TRBD1 matches at 8 bases. CDR1 is SNHLY, CDR2 FYNNEI, per germline. V shed 7 bases, J shed 2 bases, and the junction held 7 bases outside the gene matches. The CDR3 has 15 amino acids. The CDR3, as DNA: TGTGCCAGCAACCTGGGACAGGCTCCTGGAAACACCATATATTTT. This encodes CASNLGQAPGNTIYF.

The chain has TRBV6-5 and TRBJ1-1, with D maybe TRBD1 (6 bases). The V end lost 5 bases, the J end lost 6 bases, and 16 bases lay between the germline ends. Germline loops: CDR1 MNHEY, CDR2 SVGAGI. This CDR3 comprises 14 residues. CDR3 protein: CASSTTGTPAEAFF. The CDR3 DNA reads as TGTGCCAGCAGTACAACCGGGACACCCGCTGAAGCTTTCTTT.

This chain connects TRBV28 to TRBJ2-1; D unclear. The germline gives CDR1 MDHEN, CDR2 SYDVKM. The CDR3 spans 14 residues. Trimming took 2 bases from V and 5 from J, leaving 10 bases between them. The CDR3 coding sequence is TGTGCCAGCAGTTTACGGGCTAACGACAATGAGCAGTTCTTC. It yields the protein CASSLRANDNEQFF.

The CDR3 DNA follows: TGTGCCAGCAGCGTCCGGGGGACAGATAGCTCCTACGAGCAGTACTTC. Translation: CASSVRGTDSSYEQYF. V gene TRBV9 combines with J gene TRBJ2-7, with D tentatively TRBD1 (7 bases). The CDR3 spans 16 residues. Trimming pared 2 bases from V and 0 bases from J, leaving 15 bases between. The germline V gene has CDR1 SGDLS and CDR2 YYNGEE. Drawing the rest from reference TRBV9 and TRBJ2-7, the complete variable domain is DSGVTQTPKHLITATGQRVTLRCSPRSGDLSVYWYQQSLDQGLQFLIQYYNGEERAKGNILERFSAQQFPDLHSELNLSSLELGDSALYFCASSVRGTDSSYEQYFGPGTRLTVT.

The V call is TRBV5-1, the J call TRBJ2-1, with D hard to call. V was cut by 4 bases and J by 2 bases, with 13 bases left in between. Looked up from germline, CDR1 is SGHRS and CDR2 is YFSETQ. The CDR3 loop spans 15 amino acids. The CDR3 bases are TGCGCCAGCAGCCGGGCGGTTACTACCTACAATGAGCAGTTCTTC. Residues: CASSRAVTTYNEQFF.

This clone was detected only a few times. This rearrangement joins TRBV27 to TRBJ1-4, with D possibly TRBD1 on 6 matching bases. V was clipped by 10 bases and J by 2 bases, with 11 bases between them. The CDR3 is 13 residues long. In germline, CDR1 is MNHEY, CDR2 SMNVEV (reference sequence). CDR3 DNA sequence: TGTGCCACCATGGGGGGCACTAATGAAAAACTGTTTTTT. This encodes CATMGGTNEKLFF. The full variable domain, its missing parts supplied by reference TRBV27 and TRBJ1-4, is EAQVTQNPRYLITVTGKKLTVTCSQNMNHEYMSWYRQDPGLGLRQIYYSMNVEVTDKGDVPEGYKVSRKEKRNFPLILESPSPNQTSLYFCATMGGTNEKLFFGSGTQLSVL.

In its sample, this clone was seen once. DNA for the CDR3: TGTGCCAGCAGTTATAAGCGGGAGAGCTCCTACGAGCAGTACTTC. This encodes CASSYKRESSYEQYF. The chain has TRBV6-6 and TRBJ2-7, with TRBD2 matching 8 bases. With 3 bases clipped from V and 0 bases from J, the junction kept 4 bases outside the gene matches. The germline gives CDR1 MNHNY, CDR2 SVGAGI (reference sequence). This CDR3 contains 15 residues.

Comments on this clone: The same CDR3 can be traced to other DNA sequences in this sample. CDR3 in amino acids: CASSLRGTGANVLTF. The CDR3 DNA reads as TGTGCCAGCAGTTTAAGGGGAACCGGGGCCAACGTCCTGACTTTC. J is TRBJ2-6 and V is TRBV27; a possible D gene is TRBD1 (5 bases). The germline V gene encodes CDR1 MNHEY and CDR2 SMNVEV (reference sequence). Between the trimmed V and J ends, which lost 2 bases and 4 bases, there was a span of 9 bases. CDR3 length equals 15 residues.

V and J are TRBV6-6 and TRBJ2-2; D unclear. The V gene lost 10 bases and the J gene lost 2 bases, with 11 bases spanning the gap. The CDR3 is 13 amino acids. Germline CDR1 and CDR2: MNHNY and SVGAGI (reference sequence). CDR3 sequence reads: CATSEVNTGELFF. The DNA for the CDR3 is TGTGCCACGTCTGAGGTCAACACCGGGGAGCTGTTTTTT.

The gene calls are TRBV28 and TRBJ2-7; D gene unclear. Germline CDR1 and CDR2: MDHEN and SYDVKM. The V gene lost 10 bases and the J gene lost 1 base, with 11 bases spanning the gap. The CDR3 length is 12 residues. CDR3 sequence reads: CATTDGSYEQYF. Written as DNA, the CDR3 is TGTGCCACAACAGACGGTTCCTACGAGCAGTACTTC.

This clone was counted between two and nine times. The rearrangement joins TRBV2 to TRBJ2-2; maybe TRBD1 (6 bases). The germline V gene has CDR1 SNHLY and CDR2 FYNNEI. V was clipped by 10 bases and J by 4 bases, with 25 bases between them. This CDR3 contains 17 residues. The DNA of the CDR3 is TGTGCCACCTCAGGGGAAGAAGGGATCTTGCTCACCGGGGAGCTGTTTTTT. This gives the protein CATSGEEGILLTGELFF. Combining the CDR3 with reference TRBV2 and TRBJ2-2 gives the whole variable domain EPEVTQTPSHQVTQMGQEVILRCVPISNHLYFYWYRQILGQKVEFLVSFYNNEISEKSEIFDDQFSVERPDGSNFTLKIRSTKLEDSAMYFCATSGEEGILLTGELFFGEGSRLTVL.